This T cell receptor (beta chain) emerged from a study of shared T cell receptors in the human thymus. Profiled with immunoSEQ multiplex PCR; TCRdb holds only in-frame clones, not every one. The table lists about 730,000 clones, 80% to 90% of them singletons, with approximately 0.01% in the top ten. The germline gives CDR1 LNHDA, CDR2 SQIVND (reference sequence). The ends lost 4 bases at V and 4 bases at J; junction bases unmatched: 10. CDR3 size: 16 residues. The sample also formed part of further work on human thymus T cells.

The chain couples TRBV19 to TRBJ2-7; TRBD1 agrees at 10 bases. Sequenced input: thymocytes. This TCR was sampled from a girl less than two years old with a congenital heart defect. The CDR3 is CASSTSRDRGWYEQYF. CDR3 bases: TGTGCCAGTAGTACATCCCGGGACAGGGGTTGGTACGAGCAGTACTTC.